The 24 T cell receptor beta chains presented below share a single source sample, sequenced in a study of T cells after yellow fever vaccination. TCRdb recomputed calls from the 5' RACE reads with MiXCR, one row per CDR3 protein. The sample has some 160,000 distinct CDR3 sequences; 6% to 7.5% are singletons. The sequences come from CD4+ T cells sorted from PBMCs, collected about 5 days after the first yellow fever vaccination. The receptors here all came from a man younger than 30 who received the YFV17D yellow fever vaccine.

This clonotype was counted between two and nine times. V is TRBV9 and J is TRBJ1-1; D is unclear. V shed 4 bases and J shed 0 bases, with 13 bases lying between them. Germline V gives CDR1 SGDLS, CDR2 YYNGEE. This CDR3 is built from 15 residues. CDR3 coding DNA: TGTGCCAGCAGCCCAGAGCTGGCGTTGAACACTGAAGCTTTCTTT. Protein product: CASSPELALNTEAFF.

This clonotype was observed many times. The chain employs TRBV7-6 and TRBJ2-5, with a weak D call TRBD2 (7 bases). Deletions cut 2 bases from V and 3 bases from J, with 13 bases between. Germline V CDR1 and CDR2: SGHVS, FNYEAQ. The CDR3 has 15 residues. The chain's CDR3 is CASSLWTGGEETQYF. Here the CDR3 DNA reads TGTGCCAGCAGCTTATGGACGGGGGGCGAAGAGACCCAGTACTTC.

The sample holds many counts of this clonotype. The chain links TRBV9 to TRBJ2-1, with 8 bases matching TRBD1. With V trimmed by 4 bases and J by 8 bases, 8 bases remained unmatched. CDR1 SGDLS and CDR2 YYNGEE come from the germline V gene. The CDR3 contains 14 residues. CDR3 amino acids: CASSSRTGIDEQFF. CDR3 in DNA: TGTGCCAGCAGCTCTCGGACAGGGATCGATGAGCAGTTCTTC.

This clonotype was picked up many times. The chain joins TRBV5-1 to TRBJ2-2, with no clear D. The germline V and J ends were trimmed by 0 bases and 5 bases, with 5 bases remaining between them. The CDR3 has 13 amino acids. Germline V gene sequence: CDR1 SGHRS, CDR2 YFSETQ. CDR3 DNA sequence: TGCGCCAGCAGCTTGGTTGATACCGGGGAGCTGTTTTTT. Translation gives CASSLVDTGELFF. The full variable domain, with the rest looked up from reference TRBV5-1 and TRBJ2-2, is KAGVTQTPRYLIKTRGQQVTLSCSPISGHRSVSWYQQTPGQGLQFLFEYFSETQRNKGNFPGRFSGRQFSNSRSEMNVSTLELGDSALYLCASSLVDTGELFFGEGSRLTVL.

This clonotype showed up many times. The genes are TRBV4-2 and TRBJ2-4; 7 bases are shared with TRBD2. Losses at the gene ends were 1 base for V and 2 bases for J; bases not matched to a gene: 2. The germline CDR1 and CDR2 sequences are LGHNA and YNFKEQ. This CDR3 region has 15 residues. In DNA, the CDR3 is TGTGCCAGCAGCCAAGGGGGGGGAACCAAAAACATTCAGTACTTC. This gives the protein CASSQGGGTKNIQYF.

This clonotype was seen ten or more times. V usage is TRBV7-2 and J usage is TRBJ2-3; D remains ambiguous. The CDR3 consists of 14 residues. Trimming stripped 3 bases from V and 5 bases from J, with 12 bases between. CDR1 and CDR2 from the germline V gene are SGHTA and FQGNSA. The CDR3 reads CASSFEVAVDTQYF. The CDR3 DNA reads TGTGCCAGCAGCTTCGAGGTAGCCGTAGATACGCAGTATTTT.

This clonotype turned up a few times. This chain joins TRBV5-1 and TRBJ2-1; perhaps TRBD1 as D (5 bases). This CDR3 is 16 amino acids long. Trimming took 2 bases from V and 1 from J, leaving 13 bases between them. CDR1 is SGHRS, CDR2 YFSETQ, per germline. The CDR3: CASSLFREYSYNEQFF. In DNA form, the CDR3 reads TGCGCCAGCAGCTTATTCAGGGAATATTCCTACAATGAGCAGTTCTTC. The entire variable domain, with the rest obtained from reference TRBV5-1 and TRBJ2-1, is as follows: KAGVTQTPRYLIKTRGQQVTLSCSPISGHRSVSWYQQTPGQGLQFLFEYFSETQRNKGNFPGRFSGRQFSNSRSEMNVSTLELGDSALYLCASSLFREYSYNEQFFGPGTRLTVL.

The table lists this clonotype with many counts. CDR3: CASSPQGTDQPQHF. The CDR3 DNA reads as TGTGCCAGCAGTCCCCAGGGGACGGATCAGCCCCAGCATTTT. This chain joins TRBV12-3 or TRBV12-4 and TRBJ1-5, with D possibly TRBD1 on 6 matching bases. Trimming shortened V by 5 bases and J by 5 bases, and 13 bases separated the two germline ends. The CDR3 has 14 amino acids.

This clonotype occurred many times. J is TRBJ2-3 and V is TRBV10-1, with TRBD1 matching over 9 bases. Germline CDR1 and CDR2: WNHNN and SYGVQD (reference sequence). Trimming removed 3 bases from V and 6 bases from J; junction bases left unmatched: 10. The CDR3 runs to 16 residues. The CDR3 is CASSDVGDRDPDTQYF. The CDR3 nucleotides are TGCGCCAGCAGTGACGTGGGGGACAGGGATCCCGATACGCAGTATTTT.

In its sample, this clonotype was seen many times. The CDR3 sequence is CASSQAGTGRITDTQYF. Written as DNA, the CDR3 is TGTGCCAGCAGCCAGGCGGGGACAGGGAGAATTACAGATACGCAGTATTTT. V gene TRBV5-6 combines with J gene TRBJ2-3, with TRBD1 matching 9 bases. This CDR3 has 17 amino acids. Germline values: CDR1 SGHDT, CDR2 YYEEEE. The V segment lost 4 bases and the J segment 3 bases; nucleotides outside the gene matches: 12.

The chain uses TRBV4-2 and TRBJ2-3, with 10 bases that match TRBD2. This CDR3 region has 15 residues. Germline lookup yields CDR1 LGHNA and CDR2 YNFKEQ. The ends lost 5 bases at V and 6 bases at J; junction bases unmatched: 8. The CDR3 coding sequence is TGTGCCAGCAGCTCGGAGCGGGGGGGCCTGGATACGCAGTATTTT. The encoded protein is CASSSERGGLDTQYF.

Many counts were recorded for this clonotype. The rearrangement joins TRBV5-1 to TRBJ2-3; D is undetermined. The germline V and J ends were trimmed by 5 bases and 0 bases, with 7 bases remaining between them. This CDR3 contains 13 residues. Germline V CDR1 and CDR2: SGHRS, YFSETQ. CDR3 sequence (DNA): TGCGCCAGCAGTTATACTAGCACAGATACGCAGTATTTT. Translation: CASSYTSTDTQYF.

The CDR3 nucleotides read TGCAGTGCTAGACGGACAGGGGACTTCTATGGCTACACCTTC. This translates into CSARRTGDFYGYTF. V and J are TRBV20-1 and TRBJ1-2; 9 positions agree with TRBD1. Germline V lookup: CDR1 DFQATT, CDR2 SNEGSKA (reference sequence). V was clipped by 2 bases and J by 4 bases; unmatched bases: 5. CDR3 length: 14 residues.

The chain uses TRBV6-5 and TRBJ1-2, with D tentatively TRBD1 (5 bases). The CDR3 covers 18 residues. Germline values: CDR1 MNHEY, CDR2 SVGAGI. With 2 bases removed from V and 4 bases from J, the gap between germline ends came to 23 bases. The CDR3: CASSYLSSARGAAYGYTF. The CDR3 DNA is TGTGCCAGCAGTTACCTCTCTTCGGCGCGGGGCGCGGCCTATGGCTACACCTTC.

Ten or more counts support this clonotype. The chain employs TRBV5-1 and TRBJ1-1; TRBD1 is a possible D gene (5 bases). The germline V gene has CDR1 SGHRS and CDR2 YFSETQ. The CDR3 runs to 14 residues. Between the trimmed V and J ends, which lost 4 bases and 3 bases, there was a span of 13 bases. The CDR3 sequence is CASSLAGGYTEAFF. The DNA for the CDR3 is TGCGCCAGCAGCCTAGCGGGGGGTTACACTGAAGCTTTCTTT. Full variable domain (remainder filled in from reference TRBV5-1 and TRBJ1-1): KAGVTQTPRYLIKTRGQQVTLSCSPISGHRSVSWYQQTPGQGLQFLFEYFSETQRNKGNFPGRFSGRQFSNSRSEMNVSTLELGDSALYLCASSLAGGYTEAFFGQGTRLTVV.

This clonotype was seen more than once but under ten times. CDR3 nucleotides: TGTGCCAGTTCAGGGACCGGGTCCCTCGGCGCCGGGGAGCTGTTTTTT. It codes for CASSGTGSLGAGELFF. This chain connects TRBV9 to TRBJ2-2; D assignment may be TRBD1 or TRBD2 (5 bases each). The ends were cut back, 8 bases at V and 6 bases at J, with 23 bases in the middle. This CDR3 comprises 16 residues. Germline CDR1 and CDR2: SGDLS and YYNGEE.

The chain joins TRBV5-1 to TRBJ2-3, with TRBD2 matching 14 bases. V shed 0 bases and J 3 bases; nucleotides not matched to a gene: 6. Per germline, CDR1 SGHRS and CDR2 YFSETQ. CDR3 length: 18 residues. The CDR3 nucleotides read TGCGCCAGCAGCTTGGGAGGACTAGCGGGGGGAGAAACAGATACGCAGTATTTT. It specifies CASSLGGLAGGETDTQYF.

This clonotype was observed many times. The V and J genes are TRBV7-2 and TRBJ2-1, with 8 bases aligning to TRBD2. This CDR3 has 15 residues. J lost 10 bases, V lost 3 bases, and 11 bases had no gene match. The V gene's germline CDR1 is SGHTA and CDR2 FQGNSA. CDR3: CASSLLGTSAREQFF. CDR3 DNA: TGTGCCAGCAGCTTGCTTGGGACTAGTGCTCGGGAGCAGTTCTTC.

Regarding this clonotype: This clone may be a read error of a much larger clone one base away. The rearrangement uses TRBV10-1 and TRBJ2-2; D remains unclear. This CDR3 spans 15 amino acids. Trimming left V 3 bases short and J 4 bases short, with 12 bases between. The germline V gene encodes CDR1 WNHNN and CDR2 SYGVQD (reference sequence). This CDR3 is CASSDFYPSTGELFF. In DNA, the CDR3 is TGCGCCAGCAGTGACTTCTACCCGAGCACCGGGGAGCTGTTTTTT.

In this sample, this clonotype turned up many times. V and J are TRBV4-3 and TRBJ1-2, with 9 nucleotides matching TRBD1. CDR1 and CDR2 from the germline V gene are LGHNA and YSLEER. The CDR3 consists of 15 residues. The V and J ends lost 2 bases and 5 bases, in that order; junction bases with no gene match: 6. The CDR3 here is CASSQSGTGSYGYTF. CDR3 nucleotides: TGCGCCAGCAGCCAATCCGGGACAGGGTCTTATGGCTACACCTTC.

In this sample, this clonotype turned up many times. The rearrangement joins TRBV7-2 to TRBJ2-1; TRBD1 or TRBD2 may be the D gene (5 bases each). The CDR3 is made up of 16 amino acids. CDR1 and CDR2 (germline): SGHTA, FQGNSA. V gave up 5 bases and J gave up 2 bases, with 16 bases separating them. The CDR3 coding sequence is TGTGCCAGCAGCCCAAGACCCGGGACGACCTACAATGAGCAGTTCTTC. Amino acid sequence: CASSPRPGTTYNEQFF.

This rearrangement joins TRBV9 to TRBJ1-2; possibly TRBD1 for D (5 bases). CDR3 size: 16 residues. Trimming cost V 4 bases and J 4 bases, with 20 bases left between them. Germline V gene lookup returns CDR1 SGDLS and CDR2 YYNGEE. CDR3 loop: CASSSTQGRGLYGYTF. CDR3 DNA: TGTGCCAGCAGCTCCACCCAGGGTCGGGGCCTCTATGGCTACACCTTC.

This clonotype has a handful of counts. This chain joins TRBV6-6 and TRBJ1-5; D uncertain. CDR1 MNHNY and CDR2 SVGAGI come from the germline V gene (reference sequence). This CDR3 is built from 13 residues. The germline V and J ends were trimmed by 8 bases and 0 bases, with 8 bases remaining between them. The chain's CDR3 is CASRPISNQPQHF. CDR3 sequence (DNA): TGTGCCAGCCGCCCGATTAGCAATCAGCCCCAGCATTTT.

This rearrangement joins TRBV6-2 or TRBV6-3 to TRBJ2-3, with 15 positions matching TRBD2. J lost 4 bases, V lost 5 bases, and 7 bases had no gene match. Looked up from germline, CDR1 is MNHEY and CDR2 is SVGEGT. This CDR3 contains 17 residues. CDR3 in amino acids: CASSPGLAGGGADTQYF. In DNA, the CDR3 is TGTGCCAGCAGTCCGGGACTAGCGGGGGGAGGGGCAGATACGCAGTATTTT.